The source of this T cell receptor beta chain is a study of beta chain features in type 1 diabetes. General study results and limits: TCRB CDR3s from Type 1 diabetes patients were moderately but significantly shorter in all four CD4+ subsets.

Every isolated RNA sample was fully reverse transcribed, so sequencing captured expressed TCRB transcripts. TCRdb's table, derived via immunoSEQ multiplex PCR, lists solely in-frame clones and lacks some. The repertoire holds some 360,000 clones, with about 10% as singletons. With 1 base removed from V and 7 bases from J, the gap between germline ends came to 13 bases. The CDR3 contains 14 residues. CDR1 and CDR2 (germline): PRHDT, FYEKMQ (reference sequence). CD4+ cells of the naive, central memory, regulatory and stem cell-like memory types were sorted via CD45RO/CCR7/CD25/CD127/CD95/CD27. This clone was counted a few times. Its target is not known.

The sample consisted of central memory CD4+ T cells from blood. The receptor's source is a man aged 25 to 40 with type 1 diabetes. J is TRBJ2-5 and V is TRBV13; D is undetermined. The CDR3: CASSLDHNWGTQYF. DNA of the CDR3: TGTGCCAGCAGCTTAGACCATAATTGGGGGACCCAGTACTTC. Combining the CDR3 with reference TRBV13 and TRBJ2-5 gives the whole variable domain AAGVIQSPRHLIKEKRETATLKCYPIPRHDTVYWYQQGPGQDPQFLISFYEKMQSDKGSIPDRFSAQQFSDYHSELNMSSLELGDSALYFCASSLDHNWGTQYFGPGTRLLVL.